Included here is one T cell receptor (beta chain) sequence, with context. Per the original data handling: Using reference gene primer amplification, nucleated cell counts were estimated. Profiling relied on immunoSEQ multiplex PCR, and the TCRdb table lists in-frame clones only, not all of them. V, J and clone size were drawn from that table, and D and trimming were deduced from the DNA. The data contain around 370,000 clones, roughly 86% of them singletons. The CDR3 consists of 13 residues. CDR1 and CDR2 from the germline V gene are MNHEY and SVGAGI. V lost 9 bases to trimming and J lost 1 base, with 12 bases between them. The entry originates in a study of blood T cell repertoires in COVID-19. Across the whole study: Nucleic acid was either cDNA or gDNA, and it came from T cells, B-cell-depleted T cells, or PBMCs.

The specimen was peripheral blood. The TCR sequence derives from a woman in her seventies with COVID-19, enrolled during active disease. The chain employs TRBV6-5 and TRBJ1-1; D is possibly TRBD1 (6 bases). The CDR3 DNA reads as TGTGCCAGTGTACAGGGAAGGAACACTGAAGCTTTCTTT. This gives the protein CASVQGRNTEAFF.